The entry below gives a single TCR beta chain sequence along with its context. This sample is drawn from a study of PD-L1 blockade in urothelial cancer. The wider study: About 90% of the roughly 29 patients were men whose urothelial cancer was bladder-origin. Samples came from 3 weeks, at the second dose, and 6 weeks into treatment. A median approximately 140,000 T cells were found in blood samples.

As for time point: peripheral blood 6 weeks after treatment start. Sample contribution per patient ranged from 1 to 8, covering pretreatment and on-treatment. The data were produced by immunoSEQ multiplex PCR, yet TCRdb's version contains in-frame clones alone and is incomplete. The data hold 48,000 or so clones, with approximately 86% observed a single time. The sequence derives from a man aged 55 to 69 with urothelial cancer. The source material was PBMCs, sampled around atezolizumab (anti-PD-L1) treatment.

This CDR3 reads CAWTWRQGPGEQYF. CDR3 nucleotides: TGTGCCTGGACCTGGAGACAGGGCCCAGGCGAGCAGTACTTC. The V gene is TRBV30, the J gene TRBJ2-7; 7 positions match TRBD1. The germline V gene has CDR1 GTSNPN and CDR2 SVGIG (reference sequence). There are 14 residues in the CDR3. With V trimmed by 4 bases and J by 6 bases, 12 bases remained unmatched. The full variable domain, its missing parts supplied by reference TRBV30 and TRBJ2-7, is SQTIHQWPATLVQPVGSPLSLECTVEGTSNPNLYWYRQAAGRGLQLLFYSVGIGQISSEVPQNLSASRPQDRQFILSSKKLLLSDSGFYLCAWTWRQGPGEQYFGPGTRLTVT.